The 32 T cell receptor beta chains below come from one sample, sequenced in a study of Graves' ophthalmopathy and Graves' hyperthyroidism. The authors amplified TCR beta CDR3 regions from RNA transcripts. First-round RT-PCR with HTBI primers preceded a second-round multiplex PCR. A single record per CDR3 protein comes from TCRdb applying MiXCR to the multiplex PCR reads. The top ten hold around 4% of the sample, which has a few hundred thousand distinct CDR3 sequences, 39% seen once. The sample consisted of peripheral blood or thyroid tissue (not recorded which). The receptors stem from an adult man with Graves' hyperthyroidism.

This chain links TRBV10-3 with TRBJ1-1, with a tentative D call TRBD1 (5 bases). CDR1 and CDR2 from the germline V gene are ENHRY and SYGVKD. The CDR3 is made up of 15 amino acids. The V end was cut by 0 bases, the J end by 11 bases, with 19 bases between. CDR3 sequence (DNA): TGTGCCATCAGTGAGTCGGGGGGGTCCCAGCCCCTGGCTTTCTTT. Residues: CAISESGGSQPLAFF.

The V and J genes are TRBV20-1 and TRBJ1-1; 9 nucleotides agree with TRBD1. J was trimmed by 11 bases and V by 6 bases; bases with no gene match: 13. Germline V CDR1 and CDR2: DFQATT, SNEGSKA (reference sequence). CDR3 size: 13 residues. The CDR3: CSAKKSTGGYAFF. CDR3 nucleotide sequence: TGCAGTGCAAAAAAGTCCACAGGGGGCTATGCTTTCTTT.

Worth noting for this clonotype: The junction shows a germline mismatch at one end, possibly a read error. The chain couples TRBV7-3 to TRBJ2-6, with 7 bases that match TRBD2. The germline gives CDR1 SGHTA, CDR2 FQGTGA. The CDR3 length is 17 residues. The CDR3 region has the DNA TGTGCCAGCAACTTAGGCGGGGGACCGACTTTGGCCAACGTCCTGACTTTC. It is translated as CASNLGGGPTLANVLTF.

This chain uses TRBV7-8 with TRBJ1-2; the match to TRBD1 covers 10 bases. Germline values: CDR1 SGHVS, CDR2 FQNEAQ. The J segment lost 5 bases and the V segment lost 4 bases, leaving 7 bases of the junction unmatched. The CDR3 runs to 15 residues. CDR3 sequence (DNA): TGTGCCAGCAGCTCCTCGACAGGGGGCCGATATGGCTACACCTTC. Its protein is CASSSSTGGRYGYTF.

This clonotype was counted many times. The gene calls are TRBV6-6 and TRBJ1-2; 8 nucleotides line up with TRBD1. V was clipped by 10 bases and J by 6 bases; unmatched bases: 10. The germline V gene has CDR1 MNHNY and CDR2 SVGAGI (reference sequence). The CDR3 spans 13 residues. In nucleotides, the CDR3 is TGTGCCACCAAGGGTAGACAGGGGCATGGCTACACCTTC. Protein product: CATKGRQGHGYTF.

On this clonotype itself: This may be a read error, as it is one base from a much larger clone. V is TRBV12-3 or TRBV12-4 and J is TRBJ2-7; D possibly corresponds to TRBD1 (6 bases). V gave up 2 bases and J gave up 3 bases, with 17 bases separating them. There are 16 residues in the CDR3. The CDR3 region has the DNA TGTGCCAGCAGTTTAACAGCCACAGGGCCAGTCTACGAGCAGTACTTC. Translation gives CASSLTATGPVYEQYF.

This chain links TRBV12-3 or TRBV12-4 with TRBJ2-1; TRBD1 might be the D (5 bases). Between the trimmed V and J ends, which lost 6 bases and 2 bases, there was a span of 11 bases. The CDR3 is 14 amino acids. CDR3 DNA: TGTGCCAGCAGCAGACAGCAGCCCTACAATGAGCAGTTCTTC. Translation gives CASSRQQPYNEQFF.

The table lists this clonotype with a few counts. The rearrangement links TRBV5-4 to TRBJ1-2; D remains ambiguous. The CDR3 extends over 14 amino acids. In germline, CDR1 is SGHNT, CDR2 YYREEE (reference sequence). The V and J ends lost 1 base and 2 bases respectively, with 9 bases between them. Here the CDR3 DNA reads TGTGCCAGCAGCTTGTACACCACCAACTATGGCTACACCTTC. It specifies CASSLYTTNYGYTF.

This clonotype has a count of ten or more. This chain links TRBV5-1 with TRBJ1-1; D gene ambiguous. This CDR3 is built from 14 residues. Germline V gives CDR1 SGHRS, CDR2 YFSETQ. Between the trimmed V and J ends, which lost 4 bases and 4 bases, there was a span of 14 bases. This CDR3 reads CASSEDGLSTEAFF. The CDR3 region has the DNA TGCGCCAGCAGCGAGGACGGCCTGAGCACTGAAGCTTTCTTT.

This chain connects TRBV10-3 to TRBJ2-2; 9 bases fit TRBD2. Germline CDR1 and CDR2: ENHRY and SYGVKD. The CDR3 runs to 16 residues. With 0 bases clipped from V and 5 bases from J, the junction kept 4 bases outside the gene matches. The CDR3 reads CAISESSSGETGELFF. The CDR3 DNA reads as TGTGCCATCAGTGAGTCTTCTAGCGGGGAGACCGGGGAGCTGTTTTTT.

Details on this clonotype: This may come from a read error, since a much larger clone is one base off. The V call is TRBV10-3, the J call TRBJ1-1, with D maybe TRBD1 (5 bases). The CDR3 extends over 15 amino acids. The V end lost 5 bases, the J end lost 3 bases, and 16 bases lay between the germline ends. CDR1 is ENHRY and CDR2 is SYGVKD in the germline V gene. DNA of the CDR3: TGTGCCATCAGTAACCTCGGGGGGGGGGACACTGAAGCTTTCTTT. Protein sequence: CAISNLGGGDTEAFF.

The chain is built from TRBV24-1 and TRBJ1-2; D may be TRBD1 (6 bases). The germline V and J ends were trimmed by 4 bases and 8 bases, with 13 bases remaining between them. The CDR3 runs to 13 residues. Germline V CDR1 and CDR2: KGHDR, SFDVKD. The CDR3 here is CATSDPRGPGYTF. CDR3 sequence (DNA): TGTGCCACCAGTGACCCCCGGGGGCCAGGCTACACCTTC.

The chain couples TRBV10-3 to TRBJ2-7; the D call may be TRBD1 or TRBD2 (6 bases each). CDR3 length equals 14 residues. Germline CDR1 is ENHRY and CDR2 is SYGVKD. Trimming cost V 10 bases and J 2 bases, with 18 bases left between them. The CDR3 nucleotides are TGTGCCAGCAGCCCCGGGGGCGGGACCTACGAGCAGTACTTC. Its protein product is CASSPGGGTYEQYF.

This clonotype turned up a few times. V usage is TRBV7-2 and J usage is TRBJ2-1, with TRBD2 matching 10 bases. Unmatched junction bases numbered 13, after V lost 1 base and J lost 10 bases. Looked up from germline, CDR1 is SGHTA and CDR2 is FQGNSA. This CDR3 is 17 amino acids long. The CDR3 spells CASSLVGGASGSSEQFF. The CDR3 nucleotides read TGTGCCAGCAGCTTAGTTGGGGGGGCTAGCGGGAGTTCGGAGCAGTTCTTC.

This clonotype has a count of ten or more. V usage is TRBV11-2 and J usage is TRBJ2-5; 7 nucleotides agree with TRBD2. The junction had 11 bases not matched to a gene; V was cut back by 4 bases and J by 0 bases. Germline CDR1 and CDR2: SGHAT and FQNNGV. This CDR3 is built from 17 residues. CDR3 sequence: CASSSGGTGGYQETQYF. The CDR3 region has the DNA TGTGCCAGCAGCTCAGGAGGGACGGGGGGTTACCAAGAGACCCAGTACTTC.

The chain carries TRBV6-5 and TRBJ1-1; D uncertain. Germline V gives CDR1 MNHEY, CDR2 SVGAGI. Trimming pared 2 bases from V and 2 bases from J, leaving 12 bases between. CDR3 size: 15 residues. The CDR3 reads CASSYRVGLNTEAFF. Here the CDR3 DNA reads TGTGCCAGCAGTTACAGAGTGGGCCTTAACACTGAAGCTTTCTTT.

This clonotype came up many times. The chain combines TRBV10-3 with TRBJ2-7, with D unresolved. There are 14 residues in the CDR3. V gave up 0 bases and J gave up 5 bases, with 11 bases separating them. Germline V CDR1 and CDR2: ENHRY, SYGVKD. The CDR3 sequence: CAISESSSSDEQYF. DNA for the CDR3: TGTGCCATCAGTGAGTCCAGCAGTTCTGACGAGCAGTACTTC.

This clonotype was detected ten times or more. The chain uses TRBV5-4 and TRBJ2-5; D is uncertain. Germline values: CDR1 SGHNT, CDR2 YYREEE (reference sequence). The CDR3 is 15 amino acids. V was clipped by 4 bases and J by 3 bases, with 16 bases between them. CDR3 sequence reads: CASSPAISREETQYF. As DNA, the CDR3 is TGTGCCAGCAGCCCAGCCATTAGTAGAGAAGAGACCCAGTACTTC.

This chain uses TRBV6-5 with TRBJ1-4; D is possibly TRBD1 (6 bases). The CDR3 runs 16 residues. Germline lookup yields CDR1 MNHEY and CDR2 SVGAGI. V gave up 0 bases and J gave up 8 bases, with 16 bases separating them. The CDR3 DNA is TGTGCCAGCAGTTACTCGACGGCAGGGGCTGAAGAAAAACTGTTTTTT. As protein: CASSYSTAGAEEKLFF.

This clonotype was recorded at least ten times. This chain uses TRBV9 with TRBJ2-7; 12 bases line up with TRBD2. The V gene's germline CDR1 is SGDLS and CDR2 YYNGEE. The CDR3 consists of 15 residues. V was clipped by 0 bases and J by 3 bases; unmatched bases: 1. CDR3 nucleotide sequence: TGTGCCAGCAGCGTAGGACTAGCGGGAGACTACGAGCAGTACTTC. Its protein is CASSVGLAGDYEQYF.

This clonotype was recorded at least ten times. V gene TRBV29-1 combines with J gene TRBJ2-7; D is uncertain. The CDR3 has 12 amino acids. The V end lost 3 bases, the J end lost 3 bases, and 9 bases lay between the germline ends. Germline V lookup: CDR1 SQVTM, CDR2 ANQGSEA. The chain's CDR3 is CSVELANYEQYF. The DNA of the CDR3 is TGCAGCGTTGAGTTGGCTAACTACGAGCAGTACTTC.

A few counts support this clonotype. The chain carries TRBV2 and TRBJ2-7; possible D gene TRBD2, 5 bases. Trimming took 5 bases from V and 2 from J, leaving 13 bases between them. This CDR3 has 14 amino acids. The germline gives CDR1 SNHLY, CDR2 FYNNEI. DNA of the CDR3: TGTGCCAGCAGTCCCGCGACTAATCCCTACGAGCAGTACTTC. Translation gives CASSPATNPYEQYF.

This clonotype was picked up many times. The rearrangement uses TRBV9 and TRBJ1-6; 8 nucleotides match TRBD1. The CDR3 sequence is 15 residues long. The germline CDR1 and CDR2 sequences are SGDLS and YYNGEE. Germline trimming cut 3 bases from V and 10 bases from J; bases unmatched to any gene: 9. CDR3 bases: TGTGCCAGCAGCGGGAGACAGGGGTTAGACTCACCCCTCCACTTT. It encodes CASSGRQGLDSPLHF.

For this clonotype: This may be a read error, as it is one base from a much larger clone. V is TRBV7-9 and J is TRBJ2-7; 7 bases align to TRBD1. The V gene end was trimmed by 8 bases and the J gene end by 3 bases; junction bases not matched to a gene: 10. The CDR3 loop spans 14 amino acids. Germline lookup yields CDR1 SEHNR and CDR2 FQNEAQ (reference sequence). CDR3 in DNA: TGTGCCAGCGGCGAGACAGGGCTAAGCTACGAGCAGTACTTC. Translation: CASGETGLSYEQYF.

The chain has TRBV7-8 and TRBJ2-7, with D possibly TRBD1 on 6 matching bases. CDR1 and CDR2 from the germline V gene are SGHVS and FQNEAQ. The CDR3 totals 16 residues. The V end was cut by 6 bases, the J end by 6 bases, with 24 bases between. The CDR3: CASSYGPGHITSEQYF. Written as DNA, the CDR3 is TGTGCCAGCAGTTATGGTCCGGGACACATCACAAGCGAGCAGTACTTC.

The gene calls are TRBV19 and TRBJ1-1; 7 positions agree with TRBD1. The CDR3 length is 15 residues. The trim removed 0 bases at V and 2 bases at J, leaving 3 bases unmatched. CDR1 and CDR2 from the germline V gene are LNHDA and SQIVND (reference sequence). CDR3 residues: CASSIEQGRNTEAFF. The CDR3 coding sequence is TGTGCCAGTAGTATAGAACAGGGGCGAAACACTGAAGCTTTCTTT. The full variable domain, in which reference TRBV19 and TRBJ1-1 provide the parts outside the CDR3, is DGGITQSPKYLFRKEGQNVTLSCEQNLNHDAMYWYRQDPGQGLRLIYYSQIVNDFQKGDIAEGYSVSREKKESFPLTVTSAQKNPTAFYLCASSIEQGRNTEAFFGQGTRLTVV.

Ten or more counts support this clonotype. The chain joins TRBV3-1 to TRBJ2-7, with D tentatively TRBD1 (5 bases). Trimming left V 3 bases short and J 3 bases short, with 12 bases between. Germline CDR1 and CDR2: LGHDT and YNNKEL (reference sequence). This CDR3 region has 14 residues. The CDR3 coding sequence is TGTGCCAGCAGCCATCCAGGGAAATACTACGAGCAGTACTTC. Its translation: CASSHPGKYYEQYF.

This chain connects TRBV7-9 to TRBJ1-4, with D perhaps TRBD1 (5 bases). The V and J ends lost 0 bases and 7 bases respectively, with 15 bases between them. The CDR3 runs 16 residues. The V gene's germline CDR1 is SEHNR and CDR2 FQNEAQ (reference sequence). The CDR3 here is CASSLAGGSLGEKLFF. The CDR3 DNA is TGTGCCAGCAGCTTAGCGGGGGGGTCTTTAGGTGAAAAACTGTTTTTT.

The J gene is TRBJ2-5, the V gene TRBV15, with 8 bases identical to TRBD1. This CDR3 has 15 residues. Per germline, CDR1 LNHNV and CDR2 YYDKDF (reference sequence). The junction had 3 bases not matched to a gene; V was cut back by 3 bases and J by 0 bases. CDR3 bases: TGTGCCACCAGCAGCTTGGACAGGGACCAAGAGACCCAGTACTTC. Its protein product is CATSSLDRDQETQYF.

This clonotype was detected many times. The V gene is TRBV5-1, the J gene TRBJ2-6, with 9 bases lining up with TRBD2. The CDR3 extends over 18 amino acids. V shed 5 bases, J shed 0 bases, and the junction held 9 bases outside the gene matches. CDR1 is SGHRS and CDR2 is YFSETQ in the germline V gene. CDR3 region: CASRMTSGRPSGANVLTF. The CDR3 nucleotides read TGCGCCAGCAGGATGACAAGCGGGAGGCCCTCTGGGGCCAACGTCCTGACTTTC.

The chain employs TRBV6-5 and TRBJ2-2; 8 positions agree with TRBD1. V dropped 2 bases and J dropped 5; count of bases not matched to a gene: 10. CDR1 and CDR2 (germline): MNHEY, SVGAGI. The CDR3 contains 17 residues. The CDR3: CASSYNVAGGWTGELFF. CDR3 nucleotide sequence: TGTGCCAGCAGTTACAACGTCGCAGGGGGCTGGACCGGGGAGCTGTTTTTT.

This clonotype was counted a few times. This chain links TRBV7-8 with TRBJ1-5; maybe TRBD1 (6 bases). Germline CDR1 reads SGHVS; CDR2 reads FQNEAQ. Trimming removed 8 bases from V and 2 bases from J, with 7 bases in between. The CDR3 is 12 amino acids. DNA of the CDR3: TGTGCCAGCGGGGGCGGCAATCAGCCCCAGCATTTT. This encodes CASGGGNQPQHF.